A selection of T cell receptor beta chains follows, all from one sample in a study of blood T cell repertoires in COVID-19. Sequenced by immunoSEQ multiplex PCR; TCRdb stores in-frame clones only, minus some. Seen here are fewer than 50,000 clones, 70% to 90% observed once, and the top ten hold about 35%. Sample: peripheral blood. The receptors originated from an older man with active COVID-19. Both conserved end residues are part of each CDR3. D genes are given only for firm matches. Clone size, where shown, is once, few, many, or a class for clones that have expanded.

CDR3aa: CASESGGSTDTQYF; CDR3nt: TGTGCCAGCGAGTCGGGGGGTAGCACAGATACGCAGTATTTT; j_gene: TRBJ2-3; d_gene: TRBD2; abundance: NA; len: 14; v_gene: TRBV6-5
CDR3aa: CASRELAVNSYEQYF; CDR3nt: TGTGCCAGCAGAGAACTAGCGGTAAACTCCTACGAGCAGTACTTC; j_gene: TRBJ2-7; d_gene: TRBD2; abundance: NA; len: 15; v_gene: TRBV7-2
CDR3aa: CASSPSLAGVVQYF; CDR3nt: TGTGCCAGCAGCCCCAGTCTAGCGGGAGTGGTGCAGTACTTC; j_gene: TRBJ2-7; d_gene: TRBD2; abundance: NA; len: 14; v_gene: TRBV4-2
CDR3aa: CASSSQGTSRPQHF; CDR3nt: TGTGCCAGCAGTTCCCAGGGGACCTCGAGGCCCCAGCATTTT; j_gene: TRBJ1-5; d_gene: NA; abundance: NA; len: 14; v_gene: TRBV6-5
CDR3aa: CASSLLGGGSNEQFF; CDR3nt: TGTGCCAGCAGTTTATTAGGTGGGGGCTCCAATGAGCAGTTCTTC; j_gene: TRBJ2-1; d_gene: NA; abundance: NA; len: 15; v_gene: TRBV28
CDR3aa: CASSGAGLGYTF; CDR3nt: TGTGCCAGCAGCGGGGCAGGGCTAGGCTACACCTTC; j_gene: TRBJ1-2; d_gene: NA; abundance: NA; len: 12; v_gene: TRBV9
CDR3aa: CASSRQSSGAYNEQFF; CDR3nt: TGTGCCAGCAGCCGACAATCTAGCGGGGCTTACAATGAGCAGTTCTTC; j_gene: TRBJ2-1; d_gene: TRBD2; abundance: NA; len: 16; v_gene: TRBV7-6
CDR3aa: CASSDTGSGQPQHF; CDR3nt: TGTGCCAGCAGCGACACAGGGTCCGGTCAGCCCCAGCATTTT; j_gene: TRBJ1-5; d_gene: NA; abundance: NA; len: 14; v_gene: TRBV2
CDR3aa: CASSQGGNGNTIYF; CDR3nt: TGTGCCAGCAGCCAAGGAGGGAACGGAAACACCATATATTTT; j_gene: TRBJ1-3; d_gene: NA; abundance: NA; len: 14; v_gene: TRBV3-1/TRBV3-2
CDR3aa: CASSLERDRRGYTF; CDR3nt: TGTGCCAGCAGCTTAGAGAGGGACAGACGAGGCTACACCTTC; j_gene: TRBJ1-2; d_gene: TRBD1; abundance: once; len: 14; v_gene: TRBV11-1
CDR3aa: CASSLGAGANSPLHF; CDR3nt: TGTGCCAGCAGCTTAGGAGCAGGGGCAAATTCACCCCTCCACTTT; j_gene: TRBJ1-6; d_gene: NA; abundance: few; len: 15; v_gene: TRBV7-9
CDR3aa: CSAFYGIPQYF; CDR3nt: TGCAGTGCCTTTTACGGTATTCCCCAGTACTTC; j_gene: TRBJ2-5; d_gene: NA; abundance: NA; len: 11; v_gene: TRBV20-1
CDR3aa: CAWSRTDRGNEQFF; CDR3nt: TGTGCCTGGAGTCGTACGGACAGGGGGAATGAGCAGTTCTTC; j_gene: TRBJ2-1; d_gene: TRBD1; abundance: NA; len: 14; v_gene: TRBV30
CDR3aa: CASSPRGARTEAFF; CDR3nt: TGTGCCAGCAGCCCTCGTGGGGCCAGGACTGAAGCTTTCTTT; j_gene: TRBJ1-1; d_gene: NA; abundance: NA; len: 14; v_gene: TRBV11-2
CDR3aa: CASRGNEKLFF; CDR3nt: TGTGCCAGTCGGGGTAATGAAAAACTGTTTTTT; j_gene: TRBJ1-4; d_gene: NA; abundance: NA; len: 11; v_gene: TRBV6-6
CDR3aa: CASSQWTGVSTDTQYF; CDR3nt: TGTGCCAGCAGCCAATGGACAGGGGTGAGCACAGATACGCAGTATTTT; j_gene: TRBJ2-3; d_gene: TRBD1; abundance: once; len: 16; v_gene: TRBV14
CDR3aa: CASSFQLAGHYEQYF; CDR3nt: TGTGCCAGCAGTTTCCAACTAGCGGGCCACTACGAGCAGTACTTC; j_gene: TRBJ2-7; d_gene: TRBD2; abundance: few; len: 15; v_gene: TRBV6-5
CDR3aa: CASNLGGSNTGELFF; CDR3nt: TGTGCCAGCAACTTGGGGGGTTCCAACACCGGGGAGCTGTTTTTT; j_gene: TRBJ2-2; d_gene: NA; abundance: NA; len: 15; v_gene: TRBV9
CDR3aa: CASSLRTGGNTIYF; CDR3nt: TGTGCCAGCAGCTTGCGGACAGGGGGAAACACCATATATTTT; j_gene: TRBJ1-3; d_gene: TRBD1; abundance: NA; len: 14; v_gene: TRBV7-2
CDR3aa: CASRTGGLEAFF; CDR3nt: TGTGCCAGTAGGACAGGAGGACTCGAAGCTTTCTTT; j_gene: TRBJ1-1; d_gene: NA; abundance: NA; len: 12; v_gene: TRBV19
CDR3aa: CASSERSNQPQHF; CDR3nt: TGTGCCAGCAGTGAACGTAGCAATCAGCCCCAGCATTTT; j_gene: TRBJ1-5; d_gene: NA; abundance: few; len: 13; v_gene: TRBV6-1
CDR3aa: CSVGGPSSGSLWGEQFF; CDR3nt: TGCAGCGTTGGTGGCCCTTCTAGCGGGAGTCTTTGGGGTGAGCAGTTCTTC; j_gene: TRBJ2-1; d_gene: TRBD2; abundance: NA; len: 17; v_gene: TRBV29-1
CDR3aa: CASSSFEGPRVTQYF; CDR3nt: TGTGCCAGCAGTAGCTTTGAGGGCCCGCGGGTTACGCAGTATTTT; j_gene: TRBJ2-3; d_gene: NA; abundance: NA; len: 15; v_gene: TRBV28
CDR3aa: CASSLPRQEETQYF; CDR3nt: TGTGCCAGCAGCTTGCCCCGACAGGAAGAGACCCAGTACTTC; j_gene: TRBJ2-5; d_gene: NA; abundance: NA; len: 14; v_gene: TRBV5-4
CDR3aa: CASRTGTGSYNSPLHF; CDR3nt: TGTGCCAGTAGGACCGGGACAGGGTCCTATAATTCACCCCTCCACTTT; j_gene: TRBJ1-6; d_gene: TRBD1; abundance: NA; len: 16; v_gene: TRBV19
CDR3aa: CASSYTGQGAGYTF; CDR3nt: TGTGCCAGCAGTTACACGGGACAGGGGGCTGGCTACACCTTC; j_gene: TRBJ1-2; d_gene: TRBD1; abundance: few; len: 14; v_gene: TRBV6-5
CDR3aa: CASSMGFGLAGRGETQYF; CDR3nt: TGTGCCAGTAGTATGGGGTTTGGGCTAGCGGGGAGGGGAGAGACCCAGTACTTC; j_gene: TRBJ2-5; d_gene: TRBD2; abundance: NA; len: 18; v_gene: TRBV19
CDR3aa: CASSSYRVGTDTQYF; CDR3nt: TGTGCCAGCAGTTCCTACAGGGTTGGCACAGATACGCAGTATTTT; j_gene: TRBJ2-3; d_gene: NA; abundance: NA; len: 15; v_gene: TRBV2
CDR3aa: CASSSGGPGTDTQYF; CDR3nt: TGTGCCAGCAGCTCGGGGGGGCCCGGCACAGATACGCAGTATTTT; j_gene: TRBJ2-3; d_gene: TRBD2; abundance: NA; len: 15; v_gene: TRBV7-3
CDR3aa: CASSPGRTPGELFF; CDR3nt: TGTGCCAGCAGCCCAGGGAGGACACCCGGGGAGCTGTTTTTT; j_gene: TRBJ2-2; d_gene: NA; abundance: NA; len: 14; v_gene: TRBV7-8
CDR3aa: CASSFGVFTDTQYF; CDR3nt: TGCGCCAGCAGCTTTGGAGTATTCACAGATACGCAGTATTTT; j_gene: TRBJ2-3; d_gene: NA; abundance: NA; len: 14; v_gene: TRBV5-1
CDR3aa: CASSYPPRGNQPQHF; CDR3nt: TGTGCCAGCAGTTACCCTCCCAGGGGCAATCAGCCCCAGCATTTT; j_gene: TRBJ1-5; d_gene: NA; abundance: few; len: 15; v_gene: TRBV6-2/TRBV6-3